The subject of this entry is one T cell receptor beta chain. This record comes from a study of blood T cell repertoires in COVID-19. The CDR3 is 17 amino acids. Germline V gene data show CDR1 as SGHDN and CDR2 as FVKESK. Trimming at V came to 1 base and at J to 2 bases, leaving 10 bases not matched to a gene. Repertoires were generated with immunoSEQ multiplex PCR, while TCRdb's copy carries only in-frame clones and drops some. Of approximately 300,000 clones in the sample, 80% to 95% were seen once. The chain links TRBV14 to TRBJ2-7; 8 nucleotides line up with TRBD2. The sample was peripheral blood. The source is a woman aged 25 to 39 with COVID-19, enrolled during active disease. CDR3 sequence: CASSQGATSGGAYEQYF. As DNA, the CDR3 is TGTGCCAGCAGCCAAGGGGCCACTAGCGGAGGGGCCTACGAGCAGTACTTC.